This T cell receptor (beta chain) was obtained from a study of blood T cell repertoires in COVID-19. Assay: immunoSEQ multiplex PCR; the TCRdb copy retains only in-frame clones and omits some. The profile covers roughly 54,000 clones, with approximately 80% appearing a single time and more than 2.5% taken by the ten largest. The CDR3 is made up of 14 amino acids. The V gene's germline CDR1 is WNHNN and CDR2 SYGVQD (reference sequence). The V and J ends lost 5 bases and 8 bases respectively, with 16 bases between them. The sequenced sample was peripheral blood. This clonotype was obtained from a man aged 50 or older with acute or convalescent COVID-19. This rearrangement joins TRBV10-1 to TRBJ2-1, with D perhaps matching TRBD2 (6 bases). CDR3 sequence: CASSRGNPGDEQFF. The DNA of the CDR3 is TGCGCCAGCAGTCGCGGAAATCCGGGGGATGAGCAGTTCTTC.